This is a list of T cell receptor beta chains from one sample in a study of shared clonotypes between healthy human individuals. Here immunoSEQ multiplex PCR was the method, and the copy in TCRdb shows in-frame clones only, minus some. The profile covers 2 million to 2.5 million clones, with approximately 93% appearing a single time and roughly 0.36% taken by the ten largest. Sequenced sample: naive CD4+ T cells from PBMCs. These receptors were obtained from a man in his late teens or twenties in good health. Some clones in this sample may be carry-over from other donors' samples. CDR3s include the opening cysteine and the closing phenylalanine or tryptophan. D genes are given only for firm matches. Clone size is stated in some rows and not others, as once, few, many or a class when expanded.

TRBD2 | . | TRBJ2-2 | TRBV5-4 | CASSSGLAGGLGTNTGELFF | TGTGCCAGCAGCTCAGGACTAGCGGGAGGGCTCGGAACGAACACCGGGGAGCTGTTTTTT
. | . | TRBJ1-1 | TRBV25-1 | CASSRNLGQGSTEAFF | TGTGCCAGCAGCCGTAATCTTGGGCAGGGTAGCACTGAAGCTTTCTTT
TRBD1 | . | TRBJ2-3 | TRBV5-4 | CASSSPGQGSITDTQYF | TGTGCCAGCAGCTCTCCCGGACAGGGGTCGATAACAGATACGCAGTATTTT
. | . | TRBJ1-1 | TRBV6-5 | CASSYSGLNTEAFF | TGTGCCAGCAGTTACTCGGGTTTGAACACTGAAGCTTTCTTT
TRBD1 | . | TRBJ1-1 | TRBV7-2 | CASSSTDRVAFF | TGTGCCAGCAGCTCCACGGACAGGGTGGCTTTCTTT
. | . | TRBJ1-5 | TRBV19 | CASSGAGGESQPQHF | TGTGCCAGTAGTGGGGCTGGGGGGGAAAGTCAGCCCCAGCATTTT
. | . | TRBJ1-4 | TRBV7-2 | CASSLQSIRTVPNEKLFF | TGTGCCAGCAGCTTACAAAGTATAAGGACAGTACCTAATGAAAAACTGTTTTTT
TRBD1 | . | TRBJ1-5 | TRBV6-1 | CASSISPTGRQPQHF | TGTGCCAGCAGTATTTCGCCGACAGGGCGTCAGCCCCAGCATTTT
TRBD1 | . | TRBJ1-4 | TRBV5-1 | CASSPGQGEGEKLFF | TGCGCCAGCAGCCCGGGACAGGGGGAAGGGGAAAAACTGTTTTTT
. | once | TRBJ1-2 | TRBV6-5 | CASSYFPATLGGYTF | TGTGCCAGCAGTTACTTTCCGGCCACATTGGGAGGCTACACCTTC
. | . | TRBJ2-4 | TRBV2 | CASGEGVRKNIQYF | TGTGCCAGCGGGGAGGGGGTGCGCAAAAACATTCAGTACTTC
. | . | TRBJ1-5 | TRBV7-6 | CASSLARDTYQPQHF | TGTGCCAGCAGCTTAGCGCGGGACACCTATCAGCCCCAGCATTTT
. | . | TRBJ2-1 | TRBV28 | CASSLPNRSYNEQFF | TGTGCCAGCAGTTTACCTAACCGGTCCTACAATGAGCAGTTCTTC
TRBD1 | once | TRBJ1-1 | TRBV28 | CASRPLTGRGGTEAFF | TGTGCCAGCAGGCCGTTGACAGGGAGAGGGGGGACTGAAGCTTTCTTT
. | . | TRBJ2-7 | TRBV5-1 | CASSYRTAASYEQYF | TGCGCCAGCAGCTACCGTACAGCAGCCTCCTACGAGCAGTACTTC